The 7 T cell receptor beta chains listed next were all sequenced from one sample in a study of T cells after yellow fever vaccination (dated 2019 in TCRdb). Sample treatment or condition, as interpreted from the label and publication: live attenuated yellow fever vaccine strain. Libraries were made using 5' RACE. TCRdb records Illumina HiSeq 2500 as the sequencer. TCRdb reprocessed the public reads (quality trimming at Q25 with fastp, clone calling with MiXCR) and kept in-frame beta chains. Identical CDR3 protein sequences are pooled into one entry, listed with their most common genes and DNA. The table for this sample lists about 46,000 distinct CDR3 sequences; around 6.4% of them were counted only once. Roughly a tenth of the sample is taken by the ten largest. The sequencing used PBMCs, either bulk or a sorted T-cell subset (CD4+, CD8+, memory, or dextramer-sorted; not recorded which), collected 45 days after the yellow fever booster vaccination. The receptors here all came from a man in his thirties or forties who received the YFV17D yellow fever vaccine.

There are a few counts of this clonotype. J is TRBJ1-2 and V is TRBV2, with a tentative D call TRBD1 (6 bases). The CDR3 loop spans 13 amino acids. Germline V lookup: CDR1 SNHLY, CDR2 FYNNEI. V was shortened by 6 bases and J by 6 bases, with 14 bases between the two germline ends. CDR3 in DNA: TGTGCCAGCAGCGCGGACAAGGGGGATGGCTACACCTTC. Translating gives CASSADKGDGYTF.

V gene TRBV20-1 combines with J gene TRBJ2-7; D possibly corresponds to TRBD2 (6 bases). Germline loops: CDR1 DFQATT, CDR2 SNEGSKA (reference sequence). The CDR3 is 13 amino acids. Deletions cut 1 base from V and 3 bases from J, with 10 bases between. The CDR3 coding sequence is TGCAGTGCTAGAGGCAGGCGGGACTACGAGCAGTACTTC. Its protein product is CSARGRRDYEQYF.

The CDR3 sequence is CASSLRGGRDFKNIQYF. In nucleotides, the CDR3 is TGTGCCAGCAGTTTACGCGGTGGGCGGGACTTCAAAAACATTCAGTACTTC. The chain uses TRBV27 and TRBJ2-4; perhaps TRBD2 as D (6 bases). This CDR3 contains 17 residues. Germline V gene data show CDR1 as MNHEY and CDR2 as SMNVEV (reference sequence). The ends were cut back, 2 bases at V and 3 bases at J, with 17 bases in the middle.

This clonotype has a count of ten or more. The chain is built from TRBV7-2 and TRBJ2-3; D could derive from TRBD1 or TRBD2 (7 bases each). Germline loops: CDR1 SGHTA, CDR2 FQGNSA. V was cut by 7 bases and J by 1 base, with 15 bases left in between. The CDR3 has 15 amino acids. CDR3 protein: CASNQGGSGTDTQYF. The CDR3 nucleotides read TGTGCCAGCAACCAGGGGGGGAGTGGCACAGATACGCAGTATTTT.

This clonotype was recorded at least ten times. The J gene is TRBJ2-6, the V gene TRBV14; no firm D call. Germline assignment: CDR1 SGHDN and CDR2 FVKESK. Trimming took 4 bases from V and 0 from J, leaving 16 bases between them. The length of the CDR3 is 18 residues. The CDR3 protein is CASSRVVTRLSGANVLTF. The CDR3 nucleotides read TGTGCCAGCAGCCGGGTCGTCACTCGACTCTCTGGGGCCAACGTCCTGACTTTC.

This clonotype was seen repeatedly, ten times or more. The genes are TRBV7-9 and TRBJ1-1; D unclear. Trimming stripped 5 bases from V and 1 base from J, with 14 bases between. The germline gives CDR1 SEHNR, CDR2 FQNEAQ (reference sequence). The CDR3 runs to 15 residues. CDR3 region: CASSPPAPANTEAFF. In DNA form, the CDR3 reads TGTGCCAGCAGCCCCCCGGCCCCAGCGAACACTGAAGCTTTCTTT.

The chain recombines TRBV7-8 with TRBJ2-7; TRBD1 agrees at 9 bases. CDR1 is SGHVS and CDR2 is FQNEAQ in the germline V gene. This CDR3 has 16 residues. V lost 2 bases, J lost 3 bases, and 8 bases stayed unmatched. In DNA form, the CDR3 reads TGTGCCAGCAGCTTAAGGGAGTCGGACAGGGGCTACGAGCAGTACTTC. Its protein is CASSLRESDRGYEQYF.